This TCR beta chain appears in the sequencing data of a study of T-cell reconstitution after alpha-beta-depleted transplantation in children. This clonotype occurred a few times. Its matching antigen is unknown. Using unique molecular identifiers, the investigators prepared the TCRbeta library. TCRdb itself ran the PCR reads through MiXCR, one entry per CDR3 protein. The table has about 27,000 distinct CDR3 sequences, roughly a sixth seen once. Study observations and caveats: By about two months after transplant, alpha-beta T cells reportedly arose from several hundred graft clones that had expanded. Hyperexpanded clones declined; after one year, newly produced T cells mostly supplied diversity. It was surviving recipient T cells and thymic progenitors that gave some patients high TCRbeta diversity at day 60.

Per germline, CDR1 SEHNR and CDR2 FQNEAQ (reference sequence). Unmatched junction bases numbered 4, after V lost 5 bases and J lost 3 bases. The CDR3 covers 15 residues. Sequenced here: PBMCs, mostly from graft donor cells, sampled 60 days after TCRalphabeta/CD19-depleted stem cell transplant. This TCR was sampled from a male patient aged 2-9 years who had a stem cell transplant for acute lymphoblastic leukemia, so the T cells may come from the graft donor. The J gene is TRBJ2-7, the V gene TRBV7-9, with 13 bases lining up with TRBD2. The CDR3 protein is CASSPRTSGSYEQYF. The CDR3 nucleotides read TGTGCCAGCAGCCCCCGGACTAGCGGGAGCTACGAGCAGTACTTC. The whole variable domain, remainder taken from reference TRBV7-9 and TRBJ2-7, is DTGVSQNPRHKITKRGQNVTFRCDPISEHNRLYWYRQTLGQGPEFLTYFQNEAQLEKSRLLSDRFSAERPKGSFSTLEIQRTEQGDSAMYLCASSPRTSGSYEQYFGPGTRLTVT.